The clone carrying this TCR beta chain was picked up a small number of times. The antigen is not known. TCRdb redid the calling of the 5' RACE reads with MiXCR, one entry per CDR3 protein. The table includes 200,000 to 250,000 distinct CDR3 sequences, 2.5% to 3.5% detected once. The sample comes from a study of T cells after yellow fever vaccination. CDR3 length: 13 residues. Trimming left V 10 bases short and J 4 bases short, with 17 bases between. Overall study results and limits: Researchers report a weaker secondary response that nonetheless peaked faster, day 5 versus 15.

The source was CD4+ T cells sorted from PBMCs, collected 10 days after the yellow fever booster vaccination. This clonotype was obtained from a man younger than 35 who received the YFV17D yellow fever vaccine. The chain links TRBV12-3 or TRBV12-4 to TRBJ2-7, with D perhaps matching TRBD1 (5 bases). CDR3 region: CATHRCRVYEQYV. CDR3 nucleotide sequence: TGTGCCACACACCGCTGCAGGGTATACGAGCAGTACGTC.